Listed below are T cell receptor beta chains from one sample, sequenced in a study of cytotoxic CD8 clonotypes in ibrutinib-treated CLL. Assay used: immunoSEQ multiplex PCR; TCRdb lists only in-frame clones, some missing. In the table there are approximately 26,000 clones, over 65% of which are singletons. The source was PBMCs, collected after 12 months of ibrutinib treatment. The origin of the receptors is a human donor with chronic lymphocytic leukemia. Each CDR3 is given with its conserved first and last residue. Fields, in order: D gene, V gene, J gene, clone size, CDR3 protein, CDR3 DNA. D genes are given only for firm matches. For some rows the clone size is stated as once, few or many, or as a class when expanded; others skip it.

-	TRBV15	TRBJ1-5	few	CATSRDTATPNQPQHF	TGTGCCACCAGCAGAGATACTGCGACCCCCAATCAGCCCCAGCATTTT
TRBD2	TRBV9	TRBJ2-3	few	CASSVDETSGNTQYF	TGTGCCAGCAGCGTAGATGAGACTAGCGGGAATACGCAGTATTTT
-	TRBV7-9	TRBJ1-4	-	CASSPPGANTEKLFF	TGTGCCAGCAGCCCACCCGGGGCCAATACTGAAAAACTGTTTTTT
-	TRBV30	TRBJ2-3	-	CAWSVRGDTQYF	TGTGCCTGGAGTGTACGTGGGGATACGCAGTATTTT
-	TRBV9	TRBJ1-2	-	CASSGPRGGKNYGYTF	TGTGCCAGCAGCGGCCCGAGGGGAGGGAAAAACTATGGCTACACCTTC
-	TRBV27	TRBJ1-1	-	CASSLGRGRQMNTEAFF	TGTGCCAGCAGTTTGGGCAGGGGCCGCCAGATGAACACTGAAGCTTTCTTT
-	TRBV13	TRBJ1-5	-	CASSFGGSNQPQHF	TGTGCCAGCAGCTTTGGGGGTAGCAATCAGCCCCAGCATTTT
-	TRBV5-1	TRBJ2-5	-	CASSLGEETQYF	TGCGCCAGCAGCCTGGGGGAAGAGACCCAGTACTTC
-	TRBV9	TRBJ2-7	-	CASSGGRGYEQYF	TGTGCCAGCAGCGGAGGAAGGGGCTACGAGCAGTACTTC
-	TRBV2	TRBJ2-5	-	CASVRRKLETQYF	TGTGCCAGCGTGCGGCGGAAACTAGAGACCCAGTACTTC
-	TRBV5-1	TRBJ2-6	few	CASSLGRVLSLSGANVLTF	TGCGCCAGCAGCTTGGGGAGGGTCCTATCCCTCTCTGGGGCCAACGTCCTGACTTTC
-	TRBV7-9	TRBJ1-2	few	CASSSRFGREGLDYTF	TGTGCCAGCAGCTCCAGGTTTGGCAGGGAAGGGTTAGACTACACCTTC
TRBD1	TRBV12-5	TRBJ1-3	-	CASAPTGANTIYF	TGTGCTAGTGCCCCGACAGGGGCAAACACCATATATTTT
-	TRBV9	TRBJ1-1	few	CASSLRGGDTEAFF	TGTGCCAGCAGCTTGAGAGGGGGGGACACTGAAGCTTTCTTT
-	TRBV7-2	TRBJ1-4	-	CASSLARGELELFF	TGTGCCAGCAGCTTAGCCCGAGGGGAGTTGGAACTGTTTTTT
-	TRBV10-2	TRBJ1-3	-	CASTNTWSGNTIYF	TGCGCCAGCACGAACACATGGTCAGGAAACACCATATATTTT
-	TRBV5-1	TRBJ2-7	few	CASSLGVRSEQYF	TGCGCCAGCAGCTTAGGGGTGCGGAGCGAGCAGTACTTC
-	TRBV2	TRBJ2-3	few	CASSEDGGLGGTDTQYF	TGTGCCAGCAGTGAAGATGGAGGGTTAGGGGGCACAGATACGCAGTATTTT
TRBD1	TRBV18	TRBJ1-2	-	CASSPGQGAVGYGYTF	TGTGCCAGCTCACCGGGACAGGGGGCTGTGGGGTATGGCTACACCTTC
-	TRBV6-4	TRBJ2-5	-	CASSDGNQETQYF	TGTGCCAGCAGTGACGGCAACCAAGAGACCCAGTACTTC
-	TRBV7-8	TRBJ2-2	-	CASSLEGGTGELFF	TGTGCCAGCAGCTTAGAAGGGGGCACCGGGGAGCTGTTTTTT
TRBD1	TRBV18	TRBJ2-7	-	CASSPDRETREQYF	TGTGCCAGCTCACCGGACAGGGAAACTAGAGAGCAGTACTTC
-	TRBV6-1	TRBJ2-7	-	CASPPVPPYEQYF	TGTGCCAGCCCCCCGGTTCCCCCGTACGAGCAGTACTTC
-	TRBV11-2	TRBJ2-5	-	CASSFRVETQYF	TGTGCCAGCAGCTTCCGGGTGGAGACCCAGTACTTC
TRBD1	TRBV7-2	TRBJ1-5	-	CASSIGQGSNQPQHF	TGTGCCAGCAGCATCGGACAGGGGAGCAATCAGCCCCAGCATTTT
-	TRBV29-1	TRBJ2-5	-	CSVEDKAGVETQYF	TGCAGCGTTGAAGATAAAGCAGGGGTGGAGACCCAGTACTTC
TRBD1	TRBV6-5	TRBJ1-1	-	CASSYTTGEDSEAFF	TGTGCCAGCAGTTACACAACAGGGGAGGACTCTGAAGCTTTCTTT
-	TRBV18	TRBJ1-5	once	CASSPGGSNQPQHF	TGTGCCAGCTCACCGGGGGGTAGCAATCAGCCCCAGCATTTT
TRBD2	TRBV4-3	TRBJ2-3	-	CASSQDLAGEGDTQYF	TGCGCCAGCAGCCAAGATCTAGCGGGGGAGGGAGATACGCAGTATTTT
TRBD1	TRBV7-8	TRBJ2-3	-	CASNRQGKDTQYF	TGTGCCAGCAACAGACAGGGCAAAGATACGCAGTATTTT
TRBD2	TRBV5-1	TRBJ2-2	-	CASSLVGTSGGAGELFF	TGCGCCAGCAGCTTGGTCGGGACTAGCGGAGGCGCCGGGGAGCTGTTTTTT
TRBD1	TRBV7-2	TRBJ1-2	once	CASSFGTGVDYGYTF	TGTGCCAGCAGCTTCGGGACAGGGGTCGACTATGGCTACACCTTC
-	TRBV5-4	TRBJ2-3	-	CASGSWGETDTQYF	TGTGCCAGCGGTAGCTGGGGGGAGACAGATACGCAGTATTTT
TRBD2	TRBV5-1	TRBJ2-5	-	CASSSWPGGAGEQETQYF	TGCGCCAGCAGCTCATGGCCCGGGGGAGCGGGGGAACAAGAGACCCAGTACTTC
-	TRBV10-3	TRBJ2-7	once	CASSGRNEQYF	TGTGCCAGCTCAGGGAGGAACGAGCAGTACTTC
-	TRBV20-1	TRBJ1-2	-	CSASQDRGYTF	TGCAGTGCTAGTCAAGACAGGGGCTACACCTTC
-	TRBV6-1	TRBJ1-3	-	CASSGVMGSPGNTIYF	TGTGCCAGCAGTGGGGTAATGGGATCGCCTGGAAACACCATATATTTT
-	TRBV12-2	TRBJ2-7	-	CASRFGQVSYEQYF	TGTGCAAGTCGCTTCGGACAGGTATCCTACGAGCAGTACTTC
-	TRBV6-5	TRBJ1-2	few	CASSYEGRGYTF	TGTGCCAGCAGTTACGAAGGTCGGGGCTACACCTTC
TRBD1	TRBV11-3	TRBJ2-2	-	CASSRGQGAVELFF	TGTGCCAGCAGCCGAGGACAGGGGGCGGTGGAGCTGTTTTTT
-	TRBV6-4	TRBJ1-1	-	CASSALANTEAFF	TGTGCCAGCAGTGCTCTGGCCAACACTGAAGCTTTCTTT
TRBD1	TRBV15	TRBJ1-2	-	CATSRDLGTANYGYTF	TGTGCCACCAGCAGAGATTTGGGGACAGCTAACTATGGCTACACCTTC
-	TRBV19	TRBJ1-2	-	CASSIPSGYGYTF	TGTGCCAGTAGTATCCCTTCGGGCTATGGCTACACCTTC
-	TRBV28	TRBJ1-3	-	CASRERASGGNTIYF	TGTGCCAGCAGAGAGCGGGCCTCGGGGGGAAACACCATATATTTT
-	TRBV5-8	TRBJ2-3	medium-sized	CASGSWGETDTQYF	TGTGCCAGCGGTAGCTGGGGGGAGACAGATACGCAGTATTTT
-	TRBV19	TRBJ2-3	-	CASSPSGGWGARDTQYF	TGTGCCAGTAGTCCAAGCGGCGGGTGGGGGGCCCGTGATACGCAGTATTTT
-	TRBV15	TRBJ2-5	-	CATSRGGSNQETQYF	TGTGCCACCAGCAGGGGCGGCAGTAACCAAGAGACCCAGTACTTC
TRBD1	TRBV19	TRBJ1-3	-	CASIPGQAISGNTIYF	TGTGCCAGTATTCCGGGACAGGCTATTTCTGGAAACACCATATATTTT
TRBD1	TRBV25-1	TRBJ1-5	-	CASSESGTGDQPQHF	TGTGCCAGCAGTGAATCGGGGACAGGGGATCAGCCCCAGCATTTT
-	TRBV28	TRBJ1-3	-	CASSFSRSSSGNTIYF	TGTGCCAGCAGTTTCTCCAGGTCGAGCTCTGGAAACACCATATATTTT
TRBD1	TRBV7-9	TRBJ1-1	once	CASRDRQGAFTEAFF	TGTGCCAGCAGAGACAGACAGGGGGCATTCACTGAAGCTTTCTTT
-	TRBV15	TRBJ1-2	once	CATSRDRDPAGGYTF	TGTGCCACCAGCAGAGATCGGGACCCTGCGGGAGGCTACACCTTC
-	TRBV28	TRBJ1-5	-	CASSFRGVGVGNQPQHF	TGTGCCAGCAGTTTTCGAGGGGTCGGGGTGGGCAATCAGCCCCAGCATTTT
TRBD2	TRBV5-1	TRBJ2-5	-	CASSLALISGGKETQYF	TGCGCCAGCAGCTTGGCCCTCATCAGCGGGGGGAAAGAGACCCAGTACTTC
TRBD2	TRBV4-1	TRBJ2-4	few	CASSPGLAGKNIQYF	TGCGCCAGCAGCCCCGGACTAGCGGGGAAAAACATTCAGTACTTC